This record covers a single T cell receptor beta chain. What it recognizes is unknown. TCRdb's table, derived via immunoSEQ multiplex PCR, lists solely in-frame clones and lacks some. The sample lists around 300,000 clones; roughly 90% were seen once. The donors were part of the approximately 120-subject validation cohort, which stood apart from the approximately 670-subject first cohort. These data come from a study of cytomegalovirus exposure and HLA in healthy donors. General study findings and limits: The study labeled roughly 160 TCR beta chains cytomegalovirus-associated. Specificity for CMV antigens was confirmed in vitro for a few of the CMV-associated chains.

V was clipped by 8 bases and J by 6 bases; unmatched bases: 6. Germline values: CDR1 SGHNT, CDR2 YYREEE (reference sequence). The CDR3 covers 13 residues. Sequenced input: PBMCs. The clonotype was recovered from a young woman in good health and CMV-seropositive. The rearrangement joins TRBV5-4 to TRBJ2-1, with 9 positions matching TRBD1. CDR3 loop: CARGRDRVNEQFF. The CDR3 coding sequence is TGTGCCAGAGGGAGGGACAGGGTCAATGAGCAGTTCTTC.